This passage covers 15 T cell receptor beta chains from one sample sequenced in a study of identical twins. TCRdb reprocessed the 5' RACE reads via MiXCR and lists one record per CDR3 protein. Of hundreds of thousands of distinct CDR3 sequences detected, 5.5% to 7% appear once; the ten largest clones hold around 3.4%. The sample was also linked to a second study, of yellow fever vaccine responses in identical twins.

The sample taken for sequencing was memory (CD45RO+) T cells sorted from blood. The receptors derive from a woman aged 18-29 years in good health.

This clonotype was picked up a small number of times. The J gene is TRBJ1-1, the V gene TRBV20-1; tentative D call: TRBD1 (5 bases). Germline V gene data show CDR1 as DFQATT and CDR2 as SNEGSKA (reference sequence). V lost 1 base, J lost 3 bases, and 6 bases lay in between. This CDR3 spans 12 amino acids. CDR3 loop: CSARVGDTEAFF. The DNA for the CDR3 is TGCAGTGCTAGAGTAGGGGACACTGAAGCTTTCTTT.

This clonotype occurred many times. The chain has TRBV12-3 or TRBV12-4 and TRBJ1-5; weak D call: TRBD1 (5 bases). The CDR3 totals 16 residues. V dropped 1 base and J dropped 2 bases, with 12 bases sitting between them. The CDR3 coding sequence is TGTGCCAGCAGTTTAGTTTGGGGGTCAGGCAATCAGCCCCAGCATTTT. Translation gives CASSLVWGSGNQPQHF.

This chain uses TRBV18 with TRBJ1-1; D is unresolved. V dropped 5 bases and J dropped 2 bases, with 12 bases sitting between them. Per germline, CDR1 KGHSH and CDR2 LQKENI. The CDR3 runs 14 residues. DNA of the CDR3: TGTGCCAGCTCAGCGAGTCAGCTAAACACTGAAGCTTTCTTT. It is translated as CASSASQLNTEAFF.

This chain joins TRBV27 and TRBJ2-5; D may be TRBD1 (6 bases). The CDR3 consists of 16 residues. CDR1 MNHEY and CDR2 SMNVEV come from the germline V gene (reference sequence). The ends were cut back, 6 bases at V and 13 bases at J, with 30 bases in the middle. CDR3 in DNA: TGTGCCAGCAGCCCCCGCACCGGGCCTCCTCCACAGGGTGCGTACTTC. As protein: CASSPRTGPPPQGAYF.

This clonotype was recorded at least ten times. The genes are TRBV6-5 and TRBJ2-1, with 8 bases matching TRBD2. Germline V CDR1 and CDR2: MNHEY, SVGAGI. The CDR3 consists of 16 residues. V lost 2 bases and J lost 7; bases outside the gene matches: 10. DNA for the CDR3: TGTGCCAGCAGTTACGCCGAGCGGGAGATCACGAATGAGCAGTTCTTC. This codes for CASSYAEREITNEQFF.

This chain uses TRBV7-9 with TRBJ1-4, with unresolved D. This CDR3 contains 13 residues. V was shortened by 7 bases and J by 6 bases, with 12 bases between the two germline ends. Germline loops: CDR1 SEHNR, CDR2 FQNEAQ (reference sequence). The CDR3 loop reads CASTPGGHEKLFF. As DNA, the CDR3 is TGTGCCAGCACCCCCGGAGGGCATGAAAAACTGTTTTTT.

This clonotype appeared a few times. The gene calls are TRBV20-1 and TRBJ2-3, with D perhaps TRBD2 (5 bases). Germline CDR1 is DFQATT and CDR2 is SNEGSKA (reference sequence). This CDR3 comprises 14 residues. Trimming removed 0 bases at V and 4 bases at J, with 11 bases between. The chain's CDR3 is CSARDRLGADTQYF. The CDR3 DNA reads as TGCAGTGCTAGAGATAGGCTCGGGGCAGATACGCAGTATTTT.

This clonotype was counted ten times or more. The chain has TRBV5-6 and TRBJ2-2; a possible D gene is TRBD2 (5 bases). This CDR3 contains 15 residues. The germline gives CDR1 SGHDT, CDR2 YYEEEE. Trimming took 2 bases from V and 0 from J, leaving 8 bases between them. CDR3 sequence (DNA): TGTGCCAGCAGCTTTGAGCGGACGAACACCGGGGAGCTGTTTTTT. Encoded protein: CASSFERTNTGELFF.

This chain connects TRBV27 to TRBJ2-3; possible D gene TRBD2, 5 bases. Trimming removed 6 bases from V and 1 base from J, with 14 bases in between. The length of the CDR3 is 15 residues. Germline V gene sequence: CDR1 MNHEY, CDR2 SMNVEV (reference sequence). The CDR3 here is CASSPRRVGTDTQYF. The CDR3 DNA is TGTGCCAGCAGCCCCAGGCGGGTGGGCACAGATACGCAGTATTTT.

This clonotype was counted at least ten times. The J gene is TRBJ2-7, the V gene TRBV29-1; no firm D call. Germline V gene lookup returns CDR1 SQVTM and CDR2 ANQGSEA. This CDR3 is built from 13 residues. The V gene lost 2 bases and the J gene lost 4 bases, with 12 bases spanning the gap. Here the CDR3 reads CSVELGPPYEQYF. The CDR3 DNA reads TGCAGCGTTGAACTAGGACCTCCTTACGAGCAGTACTTC.

This clonotype has ten or more counts. This sequence joins TRBV12-3 or TRBV12-4 and TRBJ1-5, with 7 nucleotides matching TRBD1. Trimming removed 5 bases from V and 6 bases from J; junction bases left unmatched: 4. The CDR3 consists of 13 residues. The CDR3 region is CASSIGGGQPQHF. In nucleotides, the CDR3 is TGTGCCAGCAGTATAGGGGGCGGTCAGCCCCAGCATTTT.

As to this clonotype: The junction differs from germline at one of its ends, possibly a read error. The V and J genes are TRBV20-1 and TRBJ1-1; 12 bases are a match to TRBD1. CDR1 is DFQATT, CDR2 SNEGSKA, per germline (reference sequence). The CDR3 loop spans 16 amino acids. The CDR3 here is CCARGGTGGFHTEAFF. The CDR3 bases are TGCTGTGCTAGAGGCGGGACAGGGGGCTTCCACACTGAAGCTTTCTTT.

In its sample, this clonotype was seen a few times. The V call is TRBV4-1, the J call TRBJ1-6, with 7 bases identical to TRBD1. CDR1 MGHRA and CDR2 YSYEKL come from the germline V gene. The CDR3 loop spans 16 amino acids. With V trimmed by 0 bases and J by 6 bases, 5 bases remained unmatched. This chain's CDR3 is CASSQDRTGPNSPLHF. DNA of the CDR3: TGCGCCAGCAGCCAAGATCGGACAGGTCCTAATTCACCCCTCCACTTT.

Remarks on this clonotype: One end of the junction does not line up with germline, which may come from a read error. The chain links TRBV4-2 to TRBJ2-3; 10 bases line up with TRBD2. The CDR3 extends over 19 amino acids. Germline loops: CDR1 LGHNA, CDR2 YNFKEQ. DNA of the CDR3: TGTGCCAGCAGCCAAGATCTGGATATAGCGGGGGGTGGGTCTGATACGCAGTGTTTT. Amino acid sequence: CASSQDLDIAGGGSDTQCF.

The chain joins TRBV19 to TRBJ2-6; 7 bases match TRBD1. Germline V lookup: CDR1 LNHDA, CDR2 SQIVND (reference sequence). The length of the CDR3 is 17 residues. V was pared by 5 bases and J by 4 bases, with 11 bases of the junction left unmatched. The CDR3 protein is CASSGGPQGRGANVLTF. CDR3 DNA: TGTGCCAGTAGTGGGGGTCCACAGGGGAGAGGGGCCAACGTCCTGACTTTC.